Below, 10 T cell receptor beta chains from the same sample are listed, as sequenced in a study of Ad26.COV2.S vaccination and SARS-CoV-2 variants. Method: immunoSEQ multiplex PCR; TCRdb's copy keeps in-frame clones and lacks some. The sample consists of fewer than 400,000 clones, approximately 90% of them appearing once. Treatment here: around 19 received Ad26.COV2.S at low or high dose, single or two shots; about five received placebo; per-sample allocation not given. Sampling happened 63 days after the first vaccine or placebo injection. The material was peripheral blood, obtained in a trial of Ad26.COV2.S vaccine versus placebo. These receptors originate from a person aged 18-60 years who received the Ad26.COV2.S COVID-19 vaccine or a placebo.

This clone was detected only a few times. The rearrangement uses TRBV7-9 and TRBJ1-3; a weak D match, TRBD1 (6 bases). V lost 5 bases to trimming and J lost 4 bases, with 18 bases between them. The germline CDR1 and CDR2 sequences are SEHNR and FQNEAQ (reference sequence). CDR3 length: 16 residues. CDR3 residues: CASSVIDWGPGNTIYF. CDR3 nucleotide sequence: TGTGCCAGCAGCGTCATCGATTGGGGGCCCGGAAACACCATATATTTT.

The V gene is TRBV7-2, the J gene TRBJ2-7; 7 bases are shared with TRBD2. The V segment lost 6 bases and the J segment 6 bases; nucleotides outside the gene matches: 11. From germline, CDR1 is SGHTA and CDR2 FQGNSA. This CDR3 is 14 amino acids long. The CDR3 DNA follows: TGTGCCAGCAGTCCCGGAGCGGGGTCGGGCGAGCAGTACTTC. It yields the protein CASSPGAGSGEQYF.

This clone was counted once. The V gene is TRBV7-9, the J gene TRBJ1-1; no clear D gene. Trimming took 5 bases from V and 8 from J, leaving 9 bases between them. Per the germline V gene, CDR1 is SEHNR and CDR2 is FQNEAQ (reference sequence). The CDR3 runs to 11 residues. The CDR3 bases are TGTGCCAGCAGCCCCCCGGACGAAGCTTTCTTT. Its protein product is CASSPPDEAFF.

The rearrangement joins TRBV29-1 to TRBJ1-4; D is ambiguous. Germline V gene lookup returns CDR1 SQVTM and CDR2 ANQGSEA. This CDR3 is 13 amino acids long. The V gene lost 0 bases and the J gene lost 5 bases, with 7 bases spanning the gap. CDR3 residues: CSVEERRNEKLFF. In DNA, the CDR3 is TGCAGCGTTGAAGAGCGGAGGAATGAAAAACTGTTTTTT.

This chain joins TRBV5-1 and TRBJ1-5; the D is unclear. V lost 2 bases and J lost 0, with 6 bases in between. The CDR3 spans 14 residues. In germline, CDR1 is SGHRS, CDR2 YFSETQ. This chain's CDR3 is CASSFRASNQPQHF. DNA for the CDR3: TGCGCCAGCAGCTTTAGGGCTAGCAATCAGCCCCAGCATTTT.

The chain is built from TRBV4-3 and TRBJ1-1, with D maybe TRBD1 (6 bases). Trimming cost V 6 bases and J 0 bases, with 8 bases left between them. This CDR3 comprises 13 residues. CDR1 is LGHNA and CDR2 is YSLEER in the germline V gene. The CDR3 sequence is CASSRDMNTEAFF. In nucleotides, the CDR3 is TGCGCCAGCAGTCGGGACATGAACACTGAAGCTTTCTTT.

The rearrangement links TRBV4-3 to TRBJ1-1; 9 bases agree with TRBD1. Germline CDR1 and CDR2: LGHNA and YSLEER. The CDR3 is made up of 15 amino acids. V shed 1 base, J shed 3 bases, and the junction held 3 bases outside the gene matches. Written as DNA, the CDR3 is TGCGCCAGCAGCCAAGTTCGACAGGGGGACACTGAAGCTTTCTTT. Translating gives CASSQVRQGDTEAFF.

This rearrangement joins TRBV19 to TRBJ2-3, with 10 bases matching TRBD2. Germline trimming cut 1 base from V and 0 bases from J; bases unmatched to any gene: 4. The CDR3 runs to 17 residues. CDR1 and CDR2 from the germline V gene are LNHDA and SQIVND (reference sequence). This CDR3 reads CASSIGALAGSTDTQYF. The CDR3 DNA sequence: TGTGCCAGTAGTATAGGCGCACTAGCGGGGAGCACAGATACGCAGTATTTT.

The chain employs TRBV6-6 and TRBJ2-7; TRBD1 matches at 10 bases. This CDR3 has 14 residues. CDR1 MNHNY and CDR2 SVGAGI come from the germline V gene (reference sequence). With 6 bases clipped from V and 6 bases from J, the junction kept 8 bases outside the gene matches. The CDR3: CASSPRTGGTEQYF. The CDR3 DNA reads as TGTGCCAGCAGCCCCCGGACAGGGGGAACCGAGCAGTACTTC.

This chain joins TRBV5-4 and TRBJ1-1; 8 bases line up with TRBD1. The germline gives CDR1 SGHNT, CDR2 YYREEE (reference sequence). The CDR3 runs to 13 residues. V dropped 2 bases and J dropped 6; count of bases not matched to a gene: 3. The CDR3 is CASSFQGAAEAFF. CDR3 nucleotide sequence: TGTGCCAGCAGCTTTCAGGGGGCGGCTGAAGCTTTCTTT.